The rows below give T cell receptor beta chains drawn from one sample of a study of PD-1 blockade in mismatch repair-deficient tumors. Assay: immunoSEQ multiplex PCR; the TCRdb copy retains only in-frame clones and omits some. The sample lists 120,000 or so clones, roughly 86% seen once, with approximately 12% in the top ten. The specimen comprised peripheral blood, sampled roughly 67 weeks after starting pembrolizumab. The receptor set was obtained from an adult with mismatch repair-deficient cancer. The CDR3 runs from the conserved cysteine through the conserved F or W. A D gene is named only where the DNA matches it firmly. Rows give clone size only sometimes, using once, few, many, or a class for an expanded clone.

.,TRBJ2-1,once,TRBV2,CASSPLNGKIYNEQFF,TGTGCCAGCAGCCCTCTAAACGGGAAGATCTACAATGAGCAGTTCTTC
TRBD1,TRBJ2-7,.,TRBV5-1,CASSSGQVSYEQYF,TGCGCCAGCAGCTCGGGACAGGTTTCCTACGAGCAGTACTTC
TRBD1,TRBJ2-7,.,TRBV7-6,CASSLGDRGSYEQYF,TGTGCCAGCAGCTTAGGGGACAGGGGGTCCTACGAGCAGTACTTC
TRBD2,TRBJ2-1,.,TRBV7-2,CASNDGLAWGNEQFF,TGTGCCAGCAACGACGGACTAGCATGGGGCAATGAGCAGTTCTTC
.,TRBJ1-1,few,TRBV27,CASTTSVGNTEAFF,TGTGCCAGCACCACATCCGTAGGGAACACTGAAGCTTTCTTT
TRBD2,TRBJ2-1,.,TRBV13,CASSLGLAGGLNEQFF,TGTGCCAGCAGCTTAGGCCTCGCGGGAGGGCTGAATGAGCAGTTCTTC
.,TRBJ2-5,.,TRBV20-1,CSARTGKTQYF,TGCAGTGCTAGGACCGGAAAGACCCAGTACTTC
TRBD2,TRBJ2-3,.,TRBV29-1,CSVVGGGLGNTQYF,TGCAGCGTTGTGGGCGGGGGGCTAGGGAATACGCAGTATTTT
TRBD2,TRBJ2-3,.,TRBV27,CASSPSSGRMDTQYF,TGTGCCAGCAGTCCCTCTAGCGGGAGAATGGATACGCAGTATTTT
TRBD1,TRBJ2-4,.,TRBV5-4,CASSLNRGIAKNIQYF,TGTGCCAGCAGCTTGAACAGGGGGATAGCCAAAAACATTCAGTACTTC
.,TRBJ1-6,.,TRBV15,CATSNKMGNSPLHF,TGTGCCACCAGCAACAAGATGGGAAATTCACCCCTCCACTTT
.,TRBJ2-7,.,TRBV5-6,CASSLVLRPYEQYF,TGTGCCAGCAGCTTGGTCCTCAGGCCCTACGAGCAGTACTTC
.,TRBJ2-1,.,TRBV4-1,CASSQASLWEGDEQFF,TGCGCCAGCAGCCAAGCTAGTTTGTGGGAGGGGGATGAGCAGTTCTTC
TRBD1,TRBJ1-5,once,TRBV28,CASREDRAVQPQHF,TGTGCCAGCAGGGAAGACAGGGCCGTTCAGCCCCAGCATTTT
TRBD1,TRBJ2-2,.,TRBV7-9,CASSLARTGAGELFF,TGTGCCAGCAGCTTAGCCCGGACAGGGGCCGGGGAGCTGTTTTTT
TRBD1,TRBJ2-7,.,TRBV27,CASSLISGQGTYEQYF,TGTGCCAGCAGTTTAATTTCCGGACAGGGTACCTACGAGCAGTACTTC
.,TRBJ1-5,.,TRBV9,CASSVGPSNQPQHF,TGTGCCAGCAGCGTAGGGCCAAGCAATCAGCCCCAGCATTTT
.,TRBJ2-5,.,TRBV5-1,CASSLDRSKETQYF,TGCGCCAGCAGCTTGGACAGGTCTAAAGAGACCCAGTACTTC
.,TRBJ2-6,.,TRBV29-1,CSVYLRDSGANVLTF,TGCAGCGTATATCTCAGGGACTCTGGGGCCAACGTCCTGACTTTC
.,TRBJ2-5,.,TRBV2,CASSGDRQETQYF,TGTGCCAGCTCGGGGGACAGACAAGAGACCCAGTACTTC
.,TRBJ2-7,.,TRBV28,CASSFRLGGTYEQYF,TGTGCCAGCAGTTTTCGTCTGGGGGGAACCTACGAGCAGTACTTC
.,TRBJ2-7,.,TRBV6-5,CASSLGQRPNYEQYF,TGTGCCAGCAGCCTAGGACAGCGGCCGAACTACGAGCAGTACTTC
.,TRBJ2-7,.,TRBV5-4,CASSFWGRGYEQYF,TGTGCCAGCAGCTTTTGGGGGCGAGGATACGAGCAGTACTTC
TRBD2,TRBJ2-7,.,TRBV30,CAWRESGSYEQYF,TGTGCCTGGAGAGAAAGCGGGAGTTACGAGCAGTACTTC
.,TRBJ2-7,.,TRBV11-3,CASSLTGAYEQYF,TGTGCCAGCAGCTTAACGGGGGCCTACGAGCAGTACTTC
.,TRBJ2-6,.,TRBV7-9,CASSADGASGANVLTF,TGTGCCAGCAGCGCGGACGGGGCCTCTGGGGCCAACGTCCTGACTTTC
TRBD1,TRBJ2-1,once,TRBV5-1,CASSYGQGLNEQFF,TGCGCCAGCAGCTACGGACAGGGTCTGAATGAGCAGTTCTTC
.,TRBJ2-7,.,TRBV21-1,CASSKDTTFSYEQYF,TGTGCCAGCAGCAAAGACACTACCTTCTCCTACGAGCAGTACTTC
TRBD2,TRBJ2-7,.,TRBV19,CASSITSGSEEQYF,TGTGCCAGTAGTATAACTAGCGGGAGTGAGGAGCAGTACTTC
TRBD2,TRBJ2-3,.,TRBV19,CASRPGLAGGDTQYF,TGTGCCAGTAGGCCAGGACTAGCGGGAGGTGATACGCAGTATTTT
.,TRBJ2-7,.,TRBV7-9,CASSSPELAYEQYF,TGTGCCAGCAGCTCCCCCGAGCTGGCCTACGAGCAGTACTTC
.,TRBJ1-1,.,TRBV11-3,CASSFSRARNTEAFF,TGTGCCAGCAGCTTTTCTCGGGCACGGAACACTGAAGCTTTCTTT
.,TRBJ2-2,.,TRBV27,CASSPQTWLTGELFF,TGTGCCAGCAGTCCGCAGACTTGGCTTACCGGGGAGCTGTTTTTT
.,TRBJ2-1,.,TRBV4-1,CASSQVGRAYNEQFF,TGCGCCAGCAGCCAAGTCGGGAGAGCCTACAATGAGCAGTTCTTC
TRBD1,TRBJ2-1,.,TRBV27,CASSPRQGVYEQFF,TGTGCCAGCAGTCCTAGACAGGGGGTTTATGAGCAGTTCTTC
.,TRBJ2-5,.,TRBV19,CASSIRAERETQYF,TGTGCCAGTAGTATTAGGGCAGAACGAGAGACCCAGTACTTC
TRBD2,TRBJ2-5,.,TRBV6-5,CASSSGLAALQETQYF,TGTGCCAGCAGTTCTGGACTAGCGGCATTACAAGAGACCCAGTACTTC
TRBD1,TRBJ1-1,.,TRBV7-2,CASSFGQGGTEAFF,TGTGCCAGCAGCTTTGGACAGGGGGGCACTGAAGCTTTCTTT
TRBD1,TRBJ2-7,.,TRBV5-4,CASSFMTGTLYEQYF,TGTGCCAGCAGCTTCATGACAGGGACCTTATACGAGCAGTACTTC
TRBD2,TRBJ2-1,.,TRBV9,CASSLRLAGGAYNEQFF,TGTGCCAGCAGCCTCCGACTAGCGGGAGGAGCTTACAATGAGCAGTTCTTC
.,TRBJ2-3,.,TRBV7-9,CASSFSSGTDTQYF,TGTGCCAGCAGCTTTTCGTCAGGCACAGATACGCAGTATTTT
.,TRBJ2-7,.,TRBV7-6,CASSLAVGQAPREQYF,TGTGCCAGCAGCTTAGCAGTTGGACAAGCACCCCGCGAGCAGTACTTC
TRBD2,TRBJ2-5,.,TRBV7-2,CASSSSGTSGETQYF,TGTGCCAGCAGCTCCTCCGGGACTAGCGGTGAGACCCAGTACTTC
TRBD1,TRBJ1-1,.,TRBV13,CASRGGPNTEAFF,TGTGCCAGCAGAGGGGGCCCGAACACTGAAGCTTTCTTT
.,TRBJ2-5,.,TRBV11-3,CASSFYGEKETQYF,TGTGCCAGCAGCTTTTACGGAGAAAAAGAGACCCAGTACTTC